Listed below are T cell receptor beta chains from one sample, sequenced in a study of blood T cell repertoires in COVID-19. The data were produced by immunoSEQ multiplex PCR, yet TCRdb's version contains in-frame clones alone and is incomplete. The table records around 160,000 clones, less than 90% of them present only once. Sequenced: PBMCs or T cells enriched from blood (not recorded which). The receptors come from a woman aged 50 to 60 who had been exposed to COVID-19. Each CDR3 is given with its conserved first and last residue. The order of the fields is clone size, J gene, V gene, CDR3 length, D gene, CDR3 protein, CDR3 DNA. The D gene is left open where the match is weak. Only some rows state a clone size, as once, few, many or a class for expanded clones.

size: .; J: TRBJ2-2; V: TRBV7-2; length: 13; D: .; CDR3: CASSRQGTGELFF; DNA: TGTGCCAGCAGCCGTCAGGGGACCGGGGAGCTGTTTTTT
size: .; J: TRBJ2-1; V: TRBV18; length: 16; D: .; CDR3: CASSLRGHPAYNEQFF; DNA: TGTGCCAGCTCACTCCGAGGACACCCAGCCTACAATGAGCAGTTCTTC
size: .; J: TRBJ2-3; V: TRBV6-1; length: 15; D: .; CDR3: CASSEGAGSTDTQYF; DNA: TGTGCCAGCAGTGAAGGGGCGGGTAGCACAGATACGCAGTATTTT
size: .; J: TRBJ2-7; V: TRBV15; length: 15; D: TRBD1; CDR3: CATSSVTGGPLEQYF; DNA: TGTGCCACCAGCAGCGTAACAGGGGGTCCCCTCGAGCAGTACTTC
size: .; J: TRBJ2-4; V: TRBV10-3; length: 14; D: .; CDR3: CAISDPRAKNIQYF; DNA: TGTGCCATCAGTGACCCTAGAGCCAAAAACATTCAGTACTTC
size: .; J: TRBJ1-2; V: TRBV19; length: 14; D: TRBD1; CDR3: CASSIGDRFDGYTF; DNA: TGTGCCAGTAGTATAGGGGACAGGTTTGATGGCTACACCTTC
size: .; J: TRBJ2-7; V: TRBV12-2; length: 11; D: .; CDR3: CASRLAGEQYF; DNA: TGTGCAAGTCGCTTAGCCGGCGAGCAGTACTTC
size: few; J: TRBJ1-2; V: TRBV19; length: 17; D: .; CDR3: CASKGGGRRLPNYGYTF; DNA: TGTGCCAGTAAAGGGGGTGGACGGCGGTTACCCAACTATGGCTACACCTTC
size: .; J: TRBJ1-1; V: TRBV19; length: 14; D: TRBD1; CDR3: CASSTKQGSTEAFF; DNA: TGTGCCAGTAGCACAAAACAGGGGAGCACTGAAGCTTTCTTT
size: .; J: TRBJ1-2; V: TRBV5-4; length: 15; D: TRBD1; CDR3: CASSFDRGDIYGYTF; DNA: TGTGCCAGCAGCTTCGACAGGGGAGACATCTATGGCTACACCTTC
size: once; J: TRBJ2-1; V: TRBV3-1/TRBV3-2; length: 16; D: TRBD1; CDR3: CASRGLGTGRVGEQFF; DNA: TGTGCCAGCAGAGGGCTTGGGACAGGGAGGGTCGGTGAGCAGTTCTTC
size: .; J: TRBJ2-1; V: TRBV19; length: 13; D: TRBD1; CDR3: CASSSQGAGEQFF; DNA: TGTGCCAGTAGTTCACAGGGGGCTGGGGAGCAGTTCTTC
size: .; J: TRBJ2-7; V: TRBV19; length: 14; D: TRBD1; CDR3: CASSPRTGTYEQYF; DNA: TGTGCCAGTAGCCCTCGGACAGGGACTTACGAGCAGTACTTC
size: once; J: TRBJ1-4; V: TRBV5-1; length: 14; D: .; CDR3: CASSSELLNEKLFF; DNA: TGCGCCAGCAGCTCCGAGCTTCTCAATGAAAAACTGTTTTTT
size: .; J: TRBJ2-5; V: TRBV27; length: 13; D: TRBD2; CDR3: CASSPQAGETQYF; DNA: TGTGCCAGCAGCCCCCAAGCGGGGGAGACCCAGTACTTC
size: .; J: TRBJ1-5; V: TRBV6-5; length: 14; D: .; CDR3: CASSRPGVNQPQHF; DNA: TGTGCCAGCTCTAGGCCAGGGGTCAATCAGCCCCAGCATTTT
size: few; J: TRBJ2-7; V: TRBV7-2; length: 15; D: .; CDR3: CASSARGRVGYEQYF; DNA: TGTGCCAGCAGCGCCCGAGGCAGGGTTGGATACGAGCAGTACTTC
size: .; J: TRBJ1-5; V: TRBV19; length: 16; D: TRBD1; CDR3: CASSITAGGMKAPQHF; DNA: TGTGCCAGTAGTATAACGGCAGGGGGAATGAAAGCGCCCCAGCATTTT
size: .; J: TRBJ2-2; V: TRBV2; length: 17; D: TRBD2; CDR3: CASSAGGRSSHTGELFF; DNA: TGTGCCAGCTCGGCGGGAGGCCGGTCCTCCCACACCGGGGAGCTGTTTTTT
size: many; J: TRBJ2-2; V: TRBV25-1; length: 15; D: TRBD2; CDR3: CASSESGRETGELFF; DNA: TGTGCCAGCAGTGAAAGCGGGAGGGAGACCGGGGAGCTGTTTTTT
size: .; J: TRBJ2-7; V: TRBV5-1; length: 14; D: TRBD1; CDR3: CASSLDRGSYEQYF; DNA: TGCGCCAGCAGCTTGGACAGGGGCTCCTACGAGCAGTACTTC
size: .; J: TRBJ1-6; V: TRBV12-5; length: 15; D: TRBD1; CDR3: CASGFSTGTPGPLHF; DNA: TGTGCTAGTGGTTTTTCGACAGGGACGCCGGGGCCCCTCCACTTT
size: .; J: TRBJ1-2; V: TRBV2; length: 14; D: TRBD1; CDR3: CASKNQQGAYGYTF; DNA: TGTGCCAGCAAGAACCAGCAGGGGGCGTATGGCTACACCTTC
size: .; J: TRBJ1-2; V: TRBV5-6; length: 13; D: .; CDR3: CASSPGQGYGYTF; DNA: TGTGCCAGCAGCCCAGGTCAGGGCTATGGCTACACCTTC
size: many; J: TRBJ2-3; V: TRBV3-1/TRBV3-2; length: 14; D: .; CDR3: CASSQEGRGDTQYF; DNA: TGTGCCAGCAGCCAAGAAGGTAGGGGCGATACGCAGTATTTT
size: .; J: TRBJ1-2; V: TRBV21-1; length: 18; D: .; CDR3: CASSKLGVAGGPYYGYTF; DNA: TGTGCCAGCAGCAAATTGGGGGTAGCGGGAGGGCCATACTATGGCTACACCTTC
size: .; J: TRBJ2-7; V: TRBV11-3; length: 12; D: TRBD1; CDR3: CASGTGLYEQYF; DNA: TGTGCCAGCGGGACAGGCCTCTACGAGCAGTACTTC
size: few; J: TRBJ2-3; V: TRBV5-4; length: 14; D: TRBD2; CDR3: CASSRPGGKDTQYF; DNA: TGTGCCAGCAGTCGGCCGGGGGGGAAAGATACGCAGTATTTT
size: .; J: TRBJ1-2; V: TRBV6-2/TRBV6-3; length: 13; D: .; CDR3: CASSYRQGAGYTF; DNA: TGTGCCAGCAGTTATCGCCAGGGCGCAGGCTACACCTTC
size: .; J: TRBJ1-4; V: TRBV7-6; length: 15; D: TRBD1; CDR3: CASSGRGRGSEKLFF; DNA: TGTGCCAGCAGCGGGCGTGGCAGGGGGAGTGAAAAACTGTTTTTT
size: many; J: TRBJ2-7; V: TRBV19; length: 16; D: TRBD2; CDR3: CASSIRGLAGGYEQYF; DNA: TGTGCCAGTAGCATACGAGGTTTAGCGGGAGGCTACGAGCAGTACTTC
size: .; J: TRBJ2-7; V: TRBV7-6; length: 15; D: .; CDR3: CASSLAGVSSYEQYF; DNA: TGTGCCAGCAGCTTAGCCGGGGTTAGCTCCTACGAGCAGTACTTC
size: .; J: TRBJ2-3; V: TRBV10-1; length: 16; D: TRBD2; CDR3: CASSEYSREGEDTQYF; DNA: TGCGCCAGCAGTGAGTACTCGCGGGAGGGCGAAGATACGCAGTATTTT
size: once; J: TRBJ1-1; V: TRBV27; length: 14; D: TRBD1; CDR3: CASSFGTGGTEAFF; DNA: TGTGCCAGCAGTTTCGGGACAGGGGGGACTGAAGCTTTCTTT
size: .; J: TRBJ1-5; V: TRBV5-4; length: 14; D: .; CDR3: CASSFEREAQPQHF; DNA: TGTGCCAGCAGCTTTGAAAGGGAGGCTCAGCCCCAGCATTTT
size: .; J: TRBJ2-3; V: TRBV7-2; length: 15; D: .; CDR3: CASRRGGPSTDTQYF; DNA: TGTGCCAGCAGGCGAGGGGGACCCAGCACAGATACGCAGTATTTT
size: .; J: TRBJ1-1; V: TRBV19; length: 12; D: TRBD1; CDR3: CASSRQGFEAFF; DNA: TGTGCCAGTAGTAGACAGGGTTTTGAAGCTTTCTTT
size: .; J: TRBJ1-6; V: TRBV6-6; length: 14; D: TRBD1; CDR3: CASSPGTGHSPLHF; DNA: TGTGCCAGCAGTCCCGGGACAGGGCATTCACCCCTCCACTTT
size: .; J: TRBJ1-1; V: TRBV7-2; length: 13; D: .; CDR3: CASSTGINTEAFF; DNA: TGTGCCAGCAGCACCGGGATCAACACTGAAGCTTTCTTT
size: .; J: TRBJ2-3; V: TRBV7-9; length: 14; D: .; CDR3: CASSPIQGRDTQYF; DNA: TGTGCCAGCAGCCCTATCCAGGGGCGAGATACGCAGTATTTT
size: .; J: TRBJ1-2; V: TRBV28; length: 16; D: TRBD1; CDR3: CASSYPGTGWEEGYTF; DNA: TGTGCCAGCAGTTATCCGGGGACAGGATGGGAAGAAGGCTACACCTTC
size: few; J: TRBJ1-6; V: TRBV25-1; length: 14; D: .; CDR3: CASSEGGRSSPLHF; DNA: TGTGCCAGCAGTGAGGGGGGGAGGAGTTCACCCCTCCACTTT
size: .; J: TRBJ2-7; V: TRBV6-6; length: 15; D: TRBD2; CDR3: CASSSLAGENYEQYF; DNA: TGTGCCAGCAGTTCACTAGCGGGGGAAAACTACGAGCAGTACTTC
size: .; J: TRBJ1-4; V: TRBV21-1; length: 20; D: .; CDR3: CASSKYGQDSLRATNEKLFF; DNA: TGTGCCAGCAGCAAATACGGCCAGGACTCCTTGCGGGCGACTAATGAAAAACTGTTTTTT
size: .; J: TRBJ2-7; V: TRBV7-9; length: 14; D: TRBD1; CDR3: CASRKTGAFHEQYF; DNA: TGTGCCAGCAGGAAGACAGGGGCTTTCCACGAGCAGTACTTC
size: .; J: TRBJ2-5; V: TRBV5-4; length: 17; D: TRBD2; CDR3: CASSLELAGGPPETQYF; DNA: TGTGCCAGCAGCCTAGAACTAGCGGGAGGGCCCCCAGAGACCCAGTACTTC
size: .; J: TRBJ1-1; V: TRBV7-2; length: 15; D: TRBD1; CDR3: CASSYGTGGKTEAFF; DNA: TGTGCCAGCAGCTATGGGACAGGGGGTAAAACTGAAGCTTTCTTT
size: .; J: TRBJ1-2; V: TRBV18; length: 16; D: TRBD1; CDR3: CASSPSVRTGVYGYTF; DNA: TGTGCCAGCTCACCATCTGTACGGACAGGGGTATATGGCTACACCTTC
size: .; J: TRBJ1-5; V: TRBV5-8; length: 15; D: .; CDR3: CASSQFGRGNQPQHF; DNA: TGTGCCAGCAGCCAGTTCGGCAGGGGCAATCAGCCCCAGCATTTT
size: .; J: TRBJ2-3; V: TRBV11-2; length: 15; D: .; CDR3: CASSGRRGNADTQYF; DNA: TGTGCCAGCAGCGGTAGACGGGGGAACGCAGATACGCAGTATTTT
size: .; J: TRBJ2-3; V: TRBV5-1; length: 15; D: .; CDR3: CASSLGLPTTDTQYF; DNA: TGCGCCAGCAGCCTAGGACTCCCGACCACAGATACGCAGTATTTT
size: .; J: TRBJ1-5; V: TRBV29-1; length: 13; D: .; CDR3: CSVATGLNQPQHF; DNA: TGCAGCGTTGCGACAGGTCTTAATCAGCCCCAGCATTTT
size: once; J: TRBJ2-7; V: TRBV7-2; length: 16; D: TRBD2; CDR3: CASSLGAGGSSYEQYF; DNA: TGTGCCAGCAGCTTAGGCGCGGGGGGGAGCTCCTACGAGCAGTACTTC